The 28 T cell receptor beta chains below all came from one sample that was sequenced in a study of T cell changes during pregnancy in multiple sclerosis (dated by TCRdb to the late 2010s). Library creation used the immunoSEQ multiplex PCR assay. TCRdb took this table from immuneACCESS and kept in-frame rearrangements with V and J called. Such tables lack part of the clones; where checked against another copy, unresolved V genes explain under half of the gap, and the rest is unexplained. The sample records some 38,000 clones, approximately 90% of which are singletons. The ten largest clones capture roughly 0.45% of the sample. The sample here was CD4+ T cells from peripheral blood mononuclear cells, taken in the third trimester of pregnancy. Receptors originate from a female donor in good health, enrolled as a control in a pregnancy study.

This sequence joins TRBV4-3 and TRBJ2-1; the D gene is possibly TRBD2 (6 bases). The germline gives CDR1 LGHNA, CDR2 YSLEER. The CDR3 extends over 15 amino acids. Trimming took 1 base from V and 5 from J, leaving 12 bases between them. The CDR3 protein is CASSQVGLAHNEQFF. The CDR3 nucleotides read TGCGCCAGCAGCCAAGTTGGGCTAGCGCACAATGAGCAGTTCTTC.

This chain links TRBV10-2 with TRBJ1-3, with a tentative D call TRBD1 (6 bases). The CDR3 has 16 amino acids. Germline CDR1 WSHSY, CDR2 SAAADI. V was clipped by 6 bases and J by 0 bases, with 15 bases between them. In nucleotides, the CDR3 is TGCGCCAGCAGGGCAACGGGACAACTCTCTGGAAACACCATATATTTT. It yields the protein CASRATGQLSGNTIYF.

J is TRBJ1-5 and V is TRBV5-5; the D gene is possibly TRBD1 (6 bases). This CDR3 is built from 14 residues. CDR1 is SGHKS, CDR2 YYEKEE, per germline (reference sequence). With 4 bases removed from V and 3 bases from J, the gap between germline ends came to 11 bases. CDR3 region: CASSGTGNNQPQHF. Written as DNA, the CDR3 is TGTGCCAGCAGCGGCACAGGGAACAATCAGCCCCAGCATTTT. Together with reference TRBV5-5 and TRBJ1-5, the CDR3 gives the full variable domain: DAGVTQSPTHLIKTRGQQVTLRCSPISGHKSVSWYQQVLGQGPQFIFQYYEKEERGRGNFPDRFSARQFPNYSSELNVNALLLGDSALYLCASSGTGNNQPQHFGDGTRLSIL.

The gene calls are TRBV11-3 and TRBJ2-1, with D possibly matching TRBD1 (7 bases). Germline V lookup: CDR1 SGHNT, CDR2 YENEEA. Deletions cut 5 bases from V and 8 bases from J, with 19 bases between. This CDR3 spans 15 amino acids. CDR3 nucleotides: TGTGCCAGCAGCACTGACGGGGCCAGGGGGGATGAGCAGTTCTTC. Protein product: CASSTDGARGDEQFF. The entire variable domain, with the rest obtained from reference TRBV11-3 and TRBJ2-1, is as follows: EAGVVQSPRYKIIEKKQPVAFWCNPISGHNTLYWYLQNLGQGPELLIRYENEEAVDDSQLPKDRFSAERLKGVDSTLKIQPAELGDSAVYLCASSTDGARGDEQFFGPGTRLTVL.

The chain is built from TRBV18 and TRBJ2-1, with 12 bases fitting TRBD2. Germline V gives CDR1 KGHSH, CDR2 LQKENI. Unmatched junction bases numbered 6, after V lost 6 bases and J lost 6 bases. The CDR3 length is 15 residues. The CDR3 loop reads CASSPTSGGTNEQFF. CDR3 DNA: TGTGCCAGCTCCCCGACTAGCGGGGGAACCAATGAGCAGTTCTTC.

Notes on this clone: Additional DNA sequences in this sample encode the identical CDR3. The chain recombines TRBV5-1 with TRBJ2-5; 9 bases fit TRBD2. After removal of 0 bases from V and 2 bases from J, the junction contained 2 bases not matched to a gene. The CDR3 has 15 residues. CDR1 is SGHRS, CDR2 YFSETQ, per germline. This chain's CDR3 is CASSLATSGQETQYF. As DNA, the CDR3 is TGCGCCAGCAGCTTGGCCACTAGCGGGCAAGAGACCCAGTACTTC. The variable domain in full, with the rest retrieved from reference TRBV5-1 and TRBJ2-5, is KAGVTQTPRYLIKTRGQQVTLSCSPISGHRSVSWYQQTPGQGLQFLFEYFSETQRNKGNFPGRFSGRQFSNSRSEMNVSTLELGDSALYLCASSLATSGQETQYFGPGTRLLVL.

V and J are TRBV27 and TRBJ2-7, with D perhaps matching TRBD2 (6 bases). The V gene lost 6 bases and the J gene lost 1 base, with 16 bases spanning the gap. Germline CDR1 and CDR2: MNHEY and SMNVEV (reference sequence). This CDR3 spans 15 amino acids. CDR3 in DNA: TGTGCCAGCAGCGGCATCCAGCGGGCGTCCTACGAGCAGTACTTC. Its translation is CASSGIQRASYEQYF.

This sequence joins TRBV19 and TRBJ1-2; perhaps TRBD1 as D (5 bases). The germline CDR1 and CDR2 sequences are LNHDA and SQIVND (reference sequence). This CDR3 comprises 18 residues. Trimming removed 7 bases at V and 0 bases at J, with 24 bases between. The CDR3 DNA sequence: TGTGCCAGTACCCTGCGGGTTAGCGGGCAGGGTACTAACTATGGCTACACCTTC. Protein: CASTLRVSGQGTNYGYTF.

The gene calls are TRBV19 and TRBJ2-1; 7 bases line up with TRBD2. With 4 bases clipped from V and 5 bases from J, the junction kept 5 bases outside the gene matches. Germline V gives CDR1 LNHDA, CDR2 SQIVND (reference sequence). The CDR3 spans 14 residues. The CDR3: CASSTPGTNNEQFF. Here the CDR3 DNA reads TGTGCCAGTAGTACCCCAGGGACTAACAATGAGCAGTTCTTC.

The chain recombines TRBV7-9 with TRBJ2-1; 7 bases are shared with TRBD1. Losses at the gene ends were 5 bases for V and 4 bases for J; bases not matched to a gene: 5. This CDR3 spans 14 amino acids. Germline V gene data show CDR1 as SEHNR and CDR2 as FQNEAQ (reference sequence). CDR3 sequence (DNA): TGTGCCAGCAGCCGGGGACAGCAATACAATGAGCAGTTCTTC. Its protein product is CASSRGQQYNEQFF.

This chain uses TRBV6-5 with TRBJ2-3; no clear D. This CDR3 is built from 14 residues. Germline CDR1 is MNHEY and CDR2 is SVGAGI. Deletions cut 2 bases from V and 2 bases from J, with 8 bases between. CDR3 coding DNA: TGTGCCAGCAGTTACACCCGAGACACAGATACGCAGTATTTT. It encodes CASSYTRDTDTQYF.

The chain carries TRBV15 and TRBJ2-1; 11 nucleotides line up with TRBD1. V was clipped by 1 base and J by 4 bases; unmatched bases: 9. The germline CDR1 and CDR2 sequences are LNHNV and YYDKDF (reference sequence). There are 18 residues in the CDR3. DNA of the CDR3: TGTGCCACCAGCAGAGGCGGGAGGGGACAGGGGGGTTACAATGAGCAGTTCTTC. Its protein product is CATSRGGRGQGGYNEQFF.

J is TRBJ1-4 and V is TRBV19; possible D gene TRBD1, 5 bases. Germline V CDR1 and CDR2: LNHDA, SQIVND (reference sequence). V was trimmed by 5 bases and J by 3 bases, leaving 10 bases between them. The CDR3 extends over 14 amino acids. CDR3 protein: CASSEGVANEKLFF. DNA for the CDR3: TGTGCCAGTAGTGAAGGGGTGGCTAATGAAAAACTGTTTTTT.

This rearrangement joins TRBV28 to TRBJ2-3; TRBD1 might be the D (6 bases). The CDR3 has 13 residues. The V end lost 3 bases, the J end lost 4 bases, and 8 bases lay between the germline ends. From germline, CDR1 is MDHEN and CDR2 SYDVKM. The CDR3, as DNA: TGTGCCAGCAGTTTCCAGGGGCCAGATACGCAGTATTTT. Its translation is CASSFQGPDTQYF.

The V and J genes are TRBV7-3 and TRBJ2-3; maybe TRBD2 (6 bases). The CDR3 totals 16 residues. Trimming cost V 5 bases and J 4 bases, with 19 bases left between them. Per germline, CDR1 SGHTA and CDR2 FQGTGA. CDR3 amino acids: CASSQSRTNRPDTQYF. CDR3 sequence (DNA): TGTGCCAGCAGCCAATCCCGGACTAATCGACCAGATACGCAGTATTTT.

The chain recombines TRBV7-9 with TRBJ2-7; 10 bases align to TRBD2. V was clipped by 1 base and J by 3 bases; unmatched bases: 3. Germline V gene sequence: CDR1 SEHNR, CDR2 FQNEAQ (reference sequence). The CDR3 is made up of 15 amino acids. The CDR3 reads CASSLGAGGVYEQYF. CDR3 DNA: TGTGCCAGCAGCTTAGGAGCGGGAGGGGTCTACGAGCAGTACTTC.

This clone showed up just a few times. The V gene is TRBV29-1, the J gene TRBJ1-5; perhaps TRBD1 as D (6 bases). This CDR3 spans 14 amino acids. Germline V gives CDR1 SQVTM, CDR2 ANQGSEA. V was pared by 4 bases and J by 5 bases, with 15 bases between. The CDR3 here is CSVAQGNWDQPQHF. As DNA, the CDR3 is TGCAGCGTTGCCCAGGGGAATTGGGATCAGCCCCAGCATTTT.

There are a few counts of this clone. The chain carries TRBV11-2 and TRBJ2-2; 8 bases line up with TRBD2. This CDR3 region has 14 residues. Germline V lookup: CDR1 SGHAT, CDR2 FQNNGV. V dropped 6 bases and J dropped 9; count of bases not matched to a gene: 9. The CDR3 nucleotides are TGTGCCAGCAGGTACCCGGGACTAGAATGGGAGCTGTTTTTT. Amino acid sequence: CASRYPGLEWELFF.

V and J are TRBV4-1 and TRBJ1-4, with D hard to call. The CDR3 spans 14 residues. V lost 1 base and J 9 bases, leaving 12 bases between the germline ends. Germline V lookup: CDR1 MGHRA, CDR2 YSYEKL. CDR3 amino acids: CASSQVGGAKKLFF. The CDR3 DNA reads as TGCGCCAGCAGCCAAGTCGGCGGAGCGAAAAAACTGTTTTTT.

The chain carries TRBV5-1 and TRBJ2-2; TRBD2 matches at 8 bases. V was clipped by 4 bases and J by 0 bases; unmatched bases: 11. Germline V gene lookup returns CDR1 SGHRS and CDR2 YFSETQ. This CDR3 contains 18 residues. The CDR3 here is CASSLALSGITNTGELFF. As DNA, the CDR3 is TGCGCCAGCAGCCTGGCTCTTAGCGGGATTACGAACACCGGGGAGCTGTTTTTT. Variable domain in full (rest from reference TRBV5-1 and TRBJ2-2): KAGVTQTPRYLIKTRGQQVTLSCSPISGHRSVSWYQQTPGQGLQFLFEYFSETQRNKGNFPGRFSGRQFSNSRSEMNVSTLELGDSALYLCASSLALSGITNTGELFFGEGSRLTVL.

This clone showed up just once. This chain joins TRBV30 and TRBJ2-2; 11 nucleotides line up with TRBD1. Germline V gene data show CDR1 as GTSNPN and CDR2 as SVGIG (reference sequence). Losses at the gene ends were 5 bases for V and 4 bases for J; bases not matched to a gene: 9. The CDR3 length is 16 residues. CDR3 residues: CAWGTDRGRGTGELFF. The CDR3 region has the DNA TGTGCCTGGGGGACGGACAGGGGGCGCGGCACCGGGGAGCTGTTTTTT. The full variable domain, with the rest looked up from reference TRBV30 and TRBJ2-2, is SQTIHQWPATLVQPVGSPLSLECTVEGTSNPNLYWYRQAAGRGLQLLFYSVGIGQISSEVPQNLSASRPQDRQFILSSKKLLLSDSGFYLCAWGTDRGRGTGELFFGEGSRLTVL.

The chain recombines TRBV7-8 with TRBJ1-2, with D perhaps TRBD1 (6 bases). Trimming removed 2 bases from V and 2 bases from J, with 18 bases in between. CDR1 SGHVS and CDR2 FQNEAQ come from the germline V gene. This CDR3 has 17 residues. CDR3: CASSLRDRTKYNYGYTF. The CDR3 nucleotides read TGTGCCAGCAGCTTACGAGACAGGACAAAATACAACTATGGCTACACCTTC.

This clone appeared a single time. V and J are TRBV29-1 and TRBJ2-3; D gene unclear. V was shortened by 8 bases and J by 3 bases, with 15 bases between the two germline ends. CDR3 length equals 13 residues. CDR1 SQVTM and CDR2 ANQGSEA come from the germline V gene. CDR3 sequence: CSPEDHRTDTQYF. The CDR3 nucleotides are TGCAGCCCCGAGGATCACCGGACAGATACGCAGTATTTT.

The genes are TRBV28 and TRBJ1-1; D remains ambiguous. This CDR3 spans 12 amino acids. The germline gives CDR1 MDHEN, CDR2 SYDVKM. The CDR3 DNA sequence: TGTGTCACTAAGGAGGGAGACACTGAAGCTTTCTTT. This codes for CVTKEGDTEAFF. Filled out from reference TRBV28 and TRBJ1-1, the complete variable domain reads DVKVTQSSRYLVKRTGEKVFLECVQDMDHENMFWYRQDPGLGLRLIYFSYDVKMKEKGDIPEGYSVSREKKERFSLILESASTNQTSMYLCVTKEGDTEAFFGQGTRLTVV.

V usage is TRBV6-1 and J usage is TRBJ2-7; D not resolved. Per the germline V gene, CDR1 is MNHNS and CDR2 is SASEGT. Trimming left V 1 base short and J 0 bases short, with 16 bases between. The CDR3 covers 17 residues. CDR3 sequence: CASSEVSALYFSYEQYF. The DNA of the CDR3 is TGTGCCAGCAGTGAAGTAAGCGCCCTTTACTTCTCCTACGAGCAGTACTTC.

In its sample, this clone was seen a few times. This rearrangement joins TRBV6-5 to TRBJ1-6; 9 bases align to TRBD1. V lost 5 bases, J lost 7 bases, and 3 bases stayed unmatched. Germline CDR1 is MNHEY and CDR2 is SVGAGI. The CDR3 loop spans 14 amino acids. Here the CDR3 reads CASSLGQGNSPLHF. Written as DNA, the CDR3 is TGTGCCAGCAGTCTGGGACAGGGCAATTCACCCCTCCACTTT.

A single count supports this clone. The chain couples TRBV6-5 to TRBJ1-1, with 10 bases lining up with TRBD1. The CDR3 loop spans 13 amino acids. Germline CDR1 MNHEY, CDR2 SVGAGI. Trimming at V came to 2 bases and at J to 13 bases, leaving 7 bases not matched to a gene. Here the CDR3 reads CASSYVTGGDGFF. The CDR3 DNA is TGTGCCAGCAGTTACGTGACAGGGGGCGATGGTTTCTTT.

The gene calls are TRBV9 and TRBJ2-5, with D possibly being TRBD1 (6 bases). Trimming took off 3 bases at V and 2 bases at J, with 14 bases between the two ends. Germline V lookup: CDR1 SGDLS, CDR2 YYNGEE. The CDR3 loop spans 15 amino acids. The CDR3 is CASSATGYIQETQYF. The CDR3 DNA is TGTGCCAGCAGCGCCACAGGGTACATTCAAGAGACCCAGTACTTC.